This entry lists 5 T cell receptor beta chains sequenced from one sample in a study of T cells in Graves' hyperthyroidism and ophthalmopathy. Template material for amplifying TCR beta CDR3 regions consisted of RNA transcripts. An initial round of RT-PCR targeting the TCR CDR3 relied on the HTBI primer set. TCRdb ran MiXCR on the multiplex PCR reads and lists one entry per CDR3 protein. Of under 650,000 distinct CDR3 sequences listed, around 16% are singletons. The sequenced sample consisted of blood. Every receptor here comes from a young woman with Graves' hyperthyroidism.

In its sample, this clonotype was seen many times. DNA of the CDR3: TGTGCCAGCAGTTCCGGGACAGGCTCCTACGAGCAGTACTTC. This encodes CASSSGTGSYEQYF. The chain links TRBV12-3 or TRBV12-4 to TRBJ2-7; 8 nucleotides align to TRBD1. With V trimmed by 4 bases and J by 0 bases, 2 bases remained unmatched. The CDR3 runs 14 residues.

This clonotype was counted many times. The V call is TRBV13, the J call TRBJ2-5; no reliable D call. V was shortened by 11 bases and J by 2 bases, with 15 bases between the two germline ends. This CDR3 comprises 13 residues. Germline V gene sequence: CDR1 PRHDT, CDR2 FYEKMQ (reference sequence). CDR3: CASSGSWQETQYF. In DNA form, the CDR3 reads TGTGCCTCCTCAGGCAGCTGGCAAGAGACCCAGTACTTC.

This clonotype has ten or more counts. The V gene is TRBV28, the J gene TRBJ2-7; 9 nucleotides align to TRBD1. V lost 5 bases to trimming and J lost 7 bases; unmatched junction nucleotides: 12. Germline V lookup: CDR1 MDHEN, CDR2 SYDVKM. This CDR3 region has 15 residues. The CDR3: CASSPGTGLEEEQYF. The CDR3 bases are TGTGCCAGCAGTCCTGGGACAGGGCTTGAAGAAGAGCAGTACTTC.

This clonotype was counted a few times. The V and J genes are TRBV20-1 and TRBJ2-1; TRBD2 matches at 11 bases. J was trimmed by 5 bases and V by 4 bases; bases with no gene match: 4. CDR1 is DFQATT, CDR2 SNEGSKA, per germline (reference sequence). The CDR3 has 14 amino acids. CDR3 protein: CSAILAGGNNEQFF. The CDR3 nucleotides read TGCAGTGCTATTCTAGCGGGGGGAAACAATGAGCAGTTCTTC.

The table lists this clonotype with a few counts. The genes are TRBV6-1 and TRBJ2-3, with a possible D match to TRBD2 (5 bases). The CDR3 loop spans 13 amino acids. Trimming removed 5 bases at V and 6 bases at J, with 12 bases between. Germline V gene data show CDR1 as MNHNS and CDR2 as SASEGT. The CDR3 loop is CASSYTKRDTQYF. The DNA for the CDR3 is TGTGCCAGCAGTTACACTAAGCGGGATACGCAGTATTTT.